This entry describes one T cell receptor (beta chain). What it binds is unknown. This CDR3 spans 16 amino acids. Germline CDR1 is SGHRS and CDR2 is YFSETQ. J lost 0 bases, V lost 0 bases, and 2 bases had no gene match. The PCR contained 60 Vbeta and 13 Jbeta primers. Here immunoSEQ multiplex PCR was the method, and the copy in TCRdb shows in-frame clones only, minus some. Of about 120,000 clones detected, 60% to 85% appear once; the ten largest clones hold 2.7%. The data belong to a study of cytomegalovirus exposure and HLA in healthy donors. Whole-study findings and limits: It was reported that TCR beta sequences correctly inferred the HLA-A and HLA-B alleles for most subjects. Reportedly, cytomegalovirus status was diagnosed with high sensitivity and specificity.

The sequenced sample was PBMCs. The V call is TRBV5-1, the J call TRBJ2-3; 9 bases agree with TRBD2. This clonotype was obtained from a female donor in good health and CMV-seronegative. The CDR3 protein is CASSLVLAGSTDTQYF. In DNA form, the CDR3 reads TGCGCCAGCAGCTTGGTTCTAGCGGGGAGCACAGATACGCAGTATTTT.